These 16 T cell receptor beta chains came from one sample sequenced in a study of human T cells and chemical hapten exposure. Time point specified: patch test 2, 6 weeks after DPC sensitization. The treatment: therapeutic diphenylcyclopropenone sensitization with weekly scalp DPC. Each CDR3 protein gets one entry after TCRdb re-called the RACE reads with MiXCR. The sample has about 42,000 distinct CDR3 sequences, 8.9% seen once. Sample: whole blood, taken in connection with sensitization to the hapten diphenylcyclopropenone (DPC). These TCRs come from a woman in her 40s with alopecia areata. Some clones in this sample may be carry-over from other donors' samples.

This clonotype was detected a few times. The CDR3 bases are TGTGCCAGCAGCTTAATGGGGCAGACCCTGAACACTGAAGCTTTCTTT. Its protein is CASSLMGQTLNTEAFF. The V call is TRBV5-6, the J call TRBJ1-1, with D tentatively TRBD1 (5 bases). Germline lookup yields CDR1 SGHDT and CDR2 YYEEEE. The V and J ends lost 2 bases and 0 bases respectively, with 14 bases between them. The CDR3 is 16 amino acids.

This clonotype was observed a handful of times. This chain joins TRBV20-1 and TRBJ2-7, with TRBD2 matching 14 bases. The CDR3 loop spans 15 amino acids. Germline V gene data show CDR1 as DFQATT and CDR2 as SNEGSKA (reference sequence). The V gene end was trimmed by 3 bases and the J gene end by 4 bases; junction bases not matched to a gene: 5. CDR3: CSASRGLAGVYEQYF. The DNA of the CDR3 is TGCAGTGCTAGCCGGGGACTAGCGGGGGTTTACGAGCAGTACTTC.

This clonotype has just a few counts. The genes are TRBV5-5 and TRBJ2-3, with D possibly being TRBD2 (5 bases). Germline CDR1 is SGHKS and CDR2 is YYEKEE (reference sequence). The length of the CDR3 is 16 residues. Trimming took off 5 bases at V and 2 bases at J, with 18 bases between the two ends. The CDR3 reads CASRILTGGYTDTQYF. DNA of the CDR3: TGTGCCAGCAGGATATTAACCGGAGGATACACAGATACGCAGTATTTT.

Turning to this clonotype: A read error may be the cause here, since a much bigger clone is one base away. The rearrangement joins TRBV11-1 to TRBJ2-2, with 9 bases identical to TRBD1. V was pared by 3 bases and J by 1 base, with 3 bases of the junction left unmatched. This CDR3 spans 16 amino acids. CDR1 and CDR2 from the germline V gene are SGHAT and FQDESV (reference sequence). The CDR3 nucleotides are TGTGCCAGCAGCTTTCGGGGACAGGGGAACACCGGGGAGCTGTTTTTT. This codes for CASSFRGQGNTGELFF. Supplemented by reference TRBV11-1 and TRBJ2-2, the full variable domain reads EAEVAQSPRYKITEKSQAVAFWCDPISGHATLYWYRQILGQGPELLVQFQDESVVDDSQLPKDRFSAERLKGVDSTLKIQPAELGDSAMYLCASSFRGQGNTGELFFGEGSRLTVL.

This clonotype was recorded many times. The V gene is TRBV20-1, the J gene TRBJ2-7; D possibly uses TRBD1 or TRBD2 (6 bases each). The CDR3 covers 14 residues. Germline V gene data show CDR1 as DFQATT and CDR2 as SNEGSKA (reference sequence). V was clipped by 3 bases and J by 6 bases, with 18 bases between them. CDR3 DNA: TGCAGTGCTAGTCTCTTCGAACAGGGAGGCGAGCAGTACTTC. Protein sequence: CSASLFEQGGEQYF.

This clonotype occurred many times. This chain links TRBV7-2 with TRBJ2-5; the match to TRBD1 covers 8 bases. This CDR3 has 13 amino acids. In germline, CDR1 is SGHTA, CDR2 FQGNSA. Germline trimming cut 6 bases from V and 4 bases from J; bases unmatched to any gene: 4. For the CDR3, the DNA is TGTGCCAGCAGGACTGGACAGGGAGAGACCCAGTACTTC. Translation: CASRTGQGETQYF. Combining the CDR3 with reference TRBV7-2 and TRBJ2-5 gives the whole variable domain GAGVSQSPSNKVTEKGKDVELRCDPISGHTALYWYRQSLGQGLEFLIYFQGNSAPDKSGLPSDRFSAERTGGSVSTLTIQRTQQEDSAVYLCASRTGQGETQYFGPGTRLLVL.

V gene TRBV7-9 combines with J gene TRBJ1-1; no firm D call. Trimming removed 0 bases from V and 5 bases from J, with 10 bases in between. Germline V CDR1 and CDR2: SEHNR, FQNEAQ (reference sequence). This CDR3 region has 14 residues. The DNA of the CDR3 is TGTGCCAGCAGCTTAGCTAAAGGCGGGACTGAAGCTTTCTTT. It is translated as CASSLAKGGTEAFF. Full variable domain (remainder filled in from reference TRBV7-9 and TRBJ1-1): DTGVSQNPRHKITKRGQNVTFRCDPISEHNRLYWYRQTLGQGPEFLTYFQNEAQLEKSRLLSDRFSAERPKGSFSTLEIQRTEQGDSAMYLCASSLAKGGTEAFFGQGTRLTVV.

This clonotype was counted ten times or more. The rearrangement joins TRBV12-3 or TRBV12-4 to TRBJ2-1; D could derive from TRBD1 or TRBD2 (5 bases each). V was clipped by 2 bases and J by 4 bases, with 12 bases between them. This CDR3 has 15 residues. The CDR3 DNA reads as TGTGCCAGCAGTTTAAGGGGCCCGGGGTACAATGAGCAGTTCTTC. Its protein product is CASSLRGPGYNEQFF.

In its sample, this clonotype was seen many times. The V and J genes are TRBV3-1 and TRBJ2-3; TRBD2 aligns across 13 bases. Germline V lookup: CDR1 LGHDT, CDR2 YNNKEL (reference sequence). J lost 2 bases, V lost 4 bases, and 9 bases had no gene match. The CDR3 has 18 residues. The CDR3 here is CASSPGLAGAQLTDTQYF. CDR3 sequence (DNA): TGTGCCAGCAGCCCCGGACTAGCGGGGGCCCAACTCACAGATACGCAGTATTTT.

The genes are TRBV20-1 and TRBJ2-7; the match to TRBD2 covers 10 bases. Trimming cost V 4 bases and J 3 bases; bases outside gene matches: 9. CDR1 and CDR2 (germline): DFQATT, SNEGSKA (reference sequence). This CDR3 spans 15 amino acids. The CDR3 coding sequence is TGCAGTGCTACCGGGACTAGCGCGGACGTCTACGAGCAGTACTTC. Amino acid sequence: CSATGTSADVYEQYF.

This CDR3 is CASSLQPRAEAFF. In nucleotides, the CDR3 is TGTGCCAGCAGCCTTCAACCTAGGGCTGAAGCTTTCTTT. The J gene is TRBJ1-1, the V gene TRBV9, with D unclear. V was clipped by 4 bases and J by 6 bases, with 13 bases between them. The germline V gene encodes CDR1 SGDLS and CDR2 YYNGEE. The CDR3 sequence is 13 residues long.

This clonotype is termed medium-sized. The rearrangement links TRBV3-1 to TRBJ2-5, with 10 bases matching TRBD2. With V trimmed by 3 bases and J by 0 bases, 10 bases remained unmatched. Germline V gene data show CDR1 as LGHDT and CDR2 as YNNKEL (reference sequence). CDR3 length: 18 residues. CDR3 amino acids: CASSHGTSAELYQETQYF. CDR3 coding DNA: TGTGCCAGCAGCCACGGGACTAGCGCAGAACTGTACCAAGAGACCCAGTACTTC.

This clonotype appeared once. This chain uses TRBV12-3 or TRBV12-4 with TRBJ1-5; possibly TRBD1 for D (6 bases). The V and J ends lost 3 bases and 7 bases respectively, with 13 bases between them. The CDR3 has 14 residues. The CDR3 spells CASSFSGGRQPQHF. In nucleotides, the CDR3 is TGTGCCAGCAGTTTTTCTGGGGGGCGCCAGCCCCAGCATTTT.

This clonotype has more than one count but fewer than ten. This chain connects TRBV5-5 to TRBJ1-1; a possible D gene is TRBD1 (5 bases). V lost 4 bases and J lost 2, with 12 bases in between. Germline values: CDR1 SGHKS, CDR2 YYEKEE (reference sequence). This CDR3 is built from 14 residues. The CDR3 DNA follows: TGTGCCAGCAGCCCCCCCAGGGTTAACACTGAAGCTTTCTTT. Its translation: CASSPPRVNTEAFF. Drawing the rest from reference TRBV5-5 and TRBJ1-1, the complete variable domain is DAGVTQSPTHLIKTRGQQVTLRCSPISGHKSVSWYQQVLGQGPQFIFQYYEKEERGRGNFPDRFSARQFPNYSSELNVNALLLGDSALYLCASSPPRVNTEAFFGQGTRLTVV.

V gene TRBV10-2 combines with J gene TRBJ1-5; D is undetermined. The CDR3 totals 14 residues. Trimming took off 3 bases at V and 1 base at J, with 7 bases between the two ends. Germline V gene sequence: CDR1 WSHSY, CDR2 SAAADI. Here the CDR3 reads CASSEEGSNQPQHF. DNA for the CDR3: TGCGCCAGCAGTGAAGAAGGCAGCAATCAGCCCCAGCATTTT.

This clonotype was found many times. The chain has TRBV5-1 and TRBJ2-3, with 7 bases identical to TRBD1. CDR1 is SGHRS and CDR2 is YFSETQ in the germline V gene. This CDR3 has 14 amino acids. Trimming took 0 bases from V and 6 from J; bases not matched to a gene: 4. The CDR3 sequence is CASSLDRGPDTQYF. The CDR3 DNA is TGCGCCAGCAGCTTGGACAGGGGTCCGGATACGCAGTATTTT.